The 8 T cell receptor beta chains presented below share a single source sample, sequenced in a study of cytomegalovirus exposure and HLA in healthy donors. Amplification used 60 Vbeta primers and 13 Jbeta primers. Assay: immunoSEQ multiplex PCR; the TCRdb copy retains only in-frame clones and omits some. The sample records approximately 150,000 clones, 76% being singletons. Specimen: PBMCs. The receptors originated from a male donor in good health and CMV-seronegative.

The chain recombines TRBV7-9 with TRBJ2-1, with 11 bases fitting TRBD2. The CDR3 is made up of 16 amino acids. The germline V gene has CDR1 SEHNR and CDR2 FQNEAQ (reference sequence). J lost 1 base, V lost 5 bases, and 4 bases had no gene match. The CDR3 protein is CASSLSGGASYNEQFF. The CDR3, as DNA: TGTGCCAGCAGCCTTAGCGGGGGGGCGTCCTACAATGAGCAGTTCTTC.

This sequence joins TRBV5-8 and TRBJ2-5, with D unclear. Trimming shortened V by 2 bases and J by 0 bases, and 2 bases separated the two germline ends. This CDR3 is built from 12 residues. The germline CDR1 and CDR2 sequences are SGHTS and YDEGEE. CDR3 sequence reads: CASSFYQETQYF. In DNA form, the CDR3 reads TGTGCCAGCAGCTTCTACCAAGAGACCCAGTACTTC. Filled out from reference TRBV5-8 and TRBJ2-5, the complete variable domain reads EAGVTQSPTHLIKTRGQQATLRCSPISGHTSVYWYQQALGLGLQFLLWYDEGEERNRGNFPPRFSGRQFPNYSSELNVNALELEDSALYLCASSFYQETQYFGPGTRLLVL.

The chain couples TRBV19 to TRBJ1-5; perhaps TRBD1 as D (5 bases). Between the trimmed V and J ends, which lost 0 bases and 7 bases, there was a span of 13 bases. The V gene's germline CDR1 is LNHDA and CDR2 SQIVND (reference sequence). This CDR3 has 15 amino acids. The CDR3 DNA sequence: TGTGCCAGTAGTATAGATCGGAGCAGGGTCCAGCCCCAGCATTTT. It translates to CASSIDRSRVQPQHF.

V gene TRBV7-8 combines with J gene TRBJ2-2; 8 bases line up with TRBD1. Germline V gene lookup returns CDR1 SGHVS and CDR2 FQNEAQ. Trimming cost V 6 bases and J 1 base; bases outside gene matches: 4. There are 15 residues in the CDR3. The CDR3 is CASSRTGKNTGELFF. The CDR3 nucleotides read TGTGCCAGCAGTCGGACAGGGAAGAACACCGGGGAGCTGTTTTTT.

The chain couples TRBV7-9 to TRBJ2-7; tentative D call: TRBD2 (6 bases). CDR3 size: 14 residues. Trimming cost V 5 bases and J 2 bases, with 13 bases left between them. Germline CDR1 and CDR2: SEHNR and FQNEAQ (reference sequence). CDR3 DNA sequence: TGTGCCAGCAGCCCTTTGGGGGGTCCCTACGAGCAGTACTTC. The encoded protein is CASSPLGGPYEQYF.

The rearrangement links TRBV4-3 to TRBJ2-2; 7 bases align to TRBD1. Trimming at V came to 4 bases and at J to 5 bases, leaving 7 bases not matched to a gene. CDR1 is LGHNA and CDR2 is YSLEER in the germline V gene. This CDR3 region has 15 residues. The DNA for the CDR3 is TGCGCCAGCAGCCTTGACAGGGTGAGAACCGGGGAGCTGTTTTTT. Translation: CASSLDRVRTGELFF.

The J gene is TRBJ1-2, the V gene TRBV28, with a possible D match to TRBD1 (5 bases). The CDR3 sequence is 13 residues long. CDR1 and CDR2 (germline): MDHEN, SYDVKM. Trimming left V 3 bases short and J 3 bases short, with 8 bases between. The CDR3 region is CASSLTVYYGYTF. CDR3 coding DNA: TGTGCCAGCAGTTTGACAGTTTACTATGGCTACACCTTC.

The rearrangement uses TRBV5-6 and TRBJ2-3; possibly TRBD1 for D (6 bases). This CDR3 is built from 13 residues. Germline CDR1 reads SGHDT; CDR2 reads YYEEEE. With 3 bases removed from V and 1 base from J, the gap between germline ends came to 6 bases. CDR3 sequence reads: CASSWTGTDTQYF. The CDR3 DNA follows: TGTGCCAGCAGCTGGACAGGCACAGATACGCAGTATTTT. The whole variable domain, filled in from reference TRBV5-6 and TRBJ2-3, reads DAGVTQSPTHLIKTRGQQVTLRCSPKSGHDTVSWYQQALGQGPQFIFQYYEEEERQRGNFPDRFSGHQFPNYSSELNVNALLLGDSALYLCASSWTGTDTQYFGPGTRLTVL.